The 28 T cell receptor beta chains below all came from one sample that was sequenced in a study of control samples from healthy donors and cancer patients. Assay used: immunoSEQ multiplex PCR; TCRdb lists only in-frame clones, some missing. The sample holds around 94,000 clones, about 91% seen once. The specimen sequenced was blood. The source of these receptors is a woman in her late teens or twenties in good health.

A remark on this clone: At one end, the junction sequence differs from germline, possibly due to a read error. The rearrangement links TRBV7-7 to TRBJ2-7, with 7 bases that match TRBD2. Germline assignment: CDR1 SSHAT and CDR2 FNYEAQ (reference sequence). CDR3 length: 15 residues. The chain's CDR3 is CASSLMAGASYEQYF. The DNA for the CDR3 is TGTGCTAGCAGCTTAATGGCGGGAGCCTCCTACGAGCAGTACTTC. Together with reference TRBV7-7 and TRBJ2-7, the CDR3 gives the full variable domain: GAGVSQSPRYKVTKRGQDVTLRCDPISSHATLYWYQQALGQGPEFLTYFNYEAQPDKSGLPSDRFSAERPEGSISTLTIQRTEQRDSAMYRCASSLMAGASYEQYFGPGTRLTVT.

The chain employs TRBV6-4 and TRBJ1-6; TRBD1 matches at 10 bases. This CDR3 has 15 amino acids. Trimming at V came to 0 bases and at J to 7 bases, leaving 0 bases not matched to a gene. Germline-derived CDR1 and CDR2 are MRHNA and SNTAGT. This chain's CDR3 is CASSDSTGGNSPLHF. The CDR3 DNA reads TGTGCCAGCAGTGACTCGACAGGGGGCAATTCACCCCTCCACTTT.

The chain recombines TRBV6-5 with TRBJ2-6; D call uncertain. The V gene lost 1 base and the J gene lost 0 bases, with 7 bases spanning the gap. The CDR3 runs to 16 residues. Germline loops: CDR1 MNHEY, CDR2 SVGAGI. The CDR3 DNA reads TGTGCCAGCAGTTACTTCCAGAGCTCTGGGGCCAACGTCCTGACTTTC. Its protein product is CASSYFQSSGANVLTF.

The chain carries TRBV9 and TRBJ2-2, with D unresolved. CDR3 length: 13 amino acids. Trimming pared 0 bases from V and 7 bases from J, leaving 7 bases between. The germline V gene encodes CDR1 SGDLS and CDR2 YYNGEE. The DNA of the CDR3 is TGTGCCAGCAGCGTAGCTCGCGGCGGGGAGCTGTTTTTT. Translated, it gives CASSVARGGELFF.

This clone was recorded only once. The chain combines TRBV12-3 or TRBV12-4 with TRBJ1-2; D might be TRBD1 (5 bases). CDR3 length: 12 amino acids. V was cut by 6 bases and J by 8 bases, with 13 bases left in between. The CDR3 DNA sequence: TGTGCCAGCAGCGCAGGGCCCCGGGGCTACACCTTC. Translation gives CASSAGPRGYTF.

The gene calls are TRBV27 and TRBJ1-2; D not resolved. Trimming removed 7 bases at V and 3 bases at J, with 15 bases between. The CDR3 extends over 14 amino acids. The germline CDR1 and CDR2 sequences are MNHEY and SMNVEV (reference sequence). This CDR3 is CASMDPPRDYGYTF. In DNA form, the CDR3 reads TGTGCCAGCATGGATCCCCCTCGGGACTATGGCTACACCTTC.

This sequence joins TRBV15 and TRBJ2-1; D tentatively reads TRBD1 or TRBD2 (5 bases each). Germline V gene lookup returns CDR1 LNHNV and CDR2 YYDKDF (reference sequence). There are 16 residues in the CDR3. Trimming removed 4 bases from V and 0 bases from J, with 13 bases in between. The CDR3 spells CATSTWDPTSYNEQFF. DNA of the CDR3: TGTGCCACCAGCACTTGGGACCCAACCTCCTACAATGAGCAGTTCTTC.

The genes are TRBV5-1 and TRBJ1-1; 9 nucleotides match TRBD1. This CDR3 is 17 amino acids long. V was clipped by 2 bases and J by 0 bases; unmatched bases: 8. Germline V lookup: CDR1 SGHRS, CDR2 YFSETQ. The CDR3 sequence is CASSLGTGSYVNTEAFF. DNA of the CDR3: TGCGCCAGCAGCTTAGGGACAGGGTCGTACGTGAACACTGAAGCTTTCTTT.

The V and J genes are TRBV3-1 (or the pseudogene TRBV3-2) and TRBJ2-3; D unclear. Trimming removed 3 bases at V and 7 bases at J, with 20 bases between. The CDR3 loop spans 16 amino acids. The germline gives CDR1 LGHDT, CDR2 YNNKEL (reference sequence). CDR3: CASSQVLTTKANTQYF. The CDR3 DNA is TGTGCCAGCAGCCAGGTACTAACCACCAAGGCGAATACGCAGTATTTT.

The chain recombines TRBV6-5 with TRBJ2-3; 11 positions match TRBD1. Per the germline V gene, CDR1 is MNHEY and CDR2 is SVGAGI. This CDR3 is 13 amino acids long. V trimming: 7 bases; J trimming: 7 bases; junction bases outside the gene matches: 4. CDR3 sequence (DNA): TGTGCCAGCACGGGACAGGGGGGGTATACGCAGTATTTT. This sequence encodes CASTGQGGYTQYF.

The CDR3 bases are TGTGCCAGCAGTGAGACTAGCGGGACTGCCGGGGAGCTGTTTTTT. As protein: CASSETSGTAGELFF. This chain uses TRBV6-4 with TRBJ2-2, with TRBD2 identical over 11 bases. Germline assignment: CDR1 MRHNA and CDR2 SNTAGT. The CDR3 length is 15 residues. With V trimmed by 3 bases and J by 6 bases, 3 bases remained unmatched.

This chain uses TRBV19 with TRBJ1-2, with unresolved D. This CDR3 is 12 amino acids long. Germline CDR1 LNHDA, CDR2 SQIVND (reference sequence). V was trimmed by 5 bases and J by 4 bases, leaving 8 bases between them. The DNA of the CDR3 is TGTGCCAGTAGTTTGGTCAGCTATGGCTACACCTTC. As protein: CASSLVSYGYTF.

The chain combines TRBV2 with TRBJ2-5; TRBD2 agrees at 9 bases. CDR1 is SNHLY, CDR2 FYNNEI, per germline. The CDR3 contains 14 residues. The ends lost 8 bases at V and 4 bases at J; junction bases unmatched: 8. The CDR3 coding sequence is TGTGCCAGCGGCCGCGGGGGGGCATCAGAGACCCAGTACTTC. It is translated as CASGRGGASETQYF. The full variable domain, with the rest looked up from reference TRBV2 and TRBJ2-5, is EPEVTQTPSHQVTQMGQEVILRCVPISNHLYFYWYRQILGQKVEFLVSFYNNEISEKSEIFDDQFSVERPDGSNFTLKIRSTKLEDSAMYFCASGRGGASETQYFGPGTRLLVL.

This clone was seen a handful of times. This rearrangement joins TRBV5-6 to TRBJ1-2, with D hard to call. CDR3 length: 14 residues. Germline lookup yields CDR1 SGHDT and CDR2 YYEEEE. Trimming took 0 bases from V and 2 from J, leaving 8 bases between them. The CDR3 region has the DNA TGTGCCAGCAGCTTGGGTTCACCCAACTATGGCTACACCTTC. As protein: CASSLGSPNYGYTF.

The chain links TRBV28 to TRBJ2-7, with D possibly TRBD1 on 7 matching bases. The CDR3 sequence is 14 residues long. V lost 6 bases to trimming and J lost 3 bases, with 15 bases between them. The V gene's germline CDR1 is MDHEN and CDR2 SYDVKM. The CDR3 sequence is CASRIWQGGYEQYF. The CDR3 DNA follows: TGTGCCAGCAGGATATGGCAGGGGGGCTACGAGCAGTACTTC.

V gene TRBV7-2 combines with J gene TRBJ1-3, with D uncertain. With 5 bases removed from V and 5 bases from J, the gap between germline ends came to 7 bases. The CDR3 has 12 amino acids. Per germline, CDR1 SGHTA and CDR2 FQGNSA. CDR3: CASSLERNTIYF. As DNA, the CDR3 is TGTGCCAGCAGCCTGGAGAGAAACACCATATATTTT.

This clone showed up just once. This rearrangement joins TRBV6-5 to TRBJ1-2; TRBD1 aligns across 8 bases. The CDR3 contains 13 residues. Germline V gene data show CDR1 as MNHEY and CDR2 as SVGAGI. Trimming removed 6 bases from V and 8 bases from J; junction bases left unmatched: 8. The CDR3 region has the DNA TGTGCCAGCAGGACGACAGGGGTGAGAGGCTACACCTTC. The encoded protein is CASRTTGVRGYTF.

The CDR3 reads CASSIRQGANVLTF. The CDR3 DNA reads TGTGCCAGTAGTATCCGACAGGGGGCCAACGTCCTGACTTTC. V usage is TRBV19 and J usage is TRBJ2-6, with D possibly matching TRBD1 (5 bases). CDR1 LNHDA and CDR2 SQIVND come from the germline V gene (reference sequence). The V gene lost 3 bases and the J gene lost 4 bases, with 7 bases spanning the gap. The CDR3 length is 14 residues.

This chain uses TRBV9 with TRBJ2-5, with 11 bases aligning to TRBD2. The CDR3 loop spans 16 amino acids. Germline lookup yields CDR1 SGDLS and CDR2 YYNGEE. With V trimmed by 6 bases and J by 4 bases, 11 bases remained unmatched. The CDR3 DNA reads TGTGCCAGCACCGCTAATAGCGGGAGGGGGGGAGAGACCCAGTACTTC. Its protein product is CASTANSGRGGETQYF.

V is TRBV19 and J is TRBJ2-5; D is possibly TRBD1 or TRBD2 (6 bases each). This CDR3 has 15 residues. V dropped 1 base and J dropped 4 bases, with 13 bases sitting between them. The germline gives CDR1 LNHDA, CDR2 SQIVND (reference sequence). CDR3 coding DNA: TGTGCCAGTAGTATAGCCACAGGGCGGGGAGAGACCCAGTACTTC. Translation: CASSIATGRGETQYF.

The chain combines TRBV5-6 with TRBJ1-1, with D unclear. The CDR3 covers 13 residues. Trimming shortened V by 1 base and J by 0 bases, and 4 bases separated the two germline ends. Looked up from germline, CDR1 is SGHDT and CDR2 is YYEEEE. CDR3 region: CASSLRVNTEAFF. CDR3 sequence (DNA): TGTGCCAGCAGCTTGAGGGTGAACACTGAAGCTTTCTTT.

J is TRBJ1-1 and V is TRBV12-3 or TRBV12-4; a weak D match, TRBD1 (5 bases). The CDR3 runs to 12 residues. The V end was cut by 3 bases, the J end by 12 bases, with 14 bases between. The CDR3 sequence is CASSFHGGVTFF. In nucleotides, the CDR3 is TGTGCCAGCAGTTTCCACGGGGGAGTAACTTTCTTT.

This chain uses TRBV5-6 with TRBJ2-5; 7 bases fit TRBD2. The junction had 8 bases not matched to a gene; V was cut back by 4 bases and J by 2 bases. CDR3 length: 15 residues. CDR1 is SGHDT, CDR2 YYEEEE, per germline. The CDR3 is CASSLLGGEQETQYF. In DNA, the CDR3 is TGTGCCAGCAGCCTGCTGGGAGGGGAGCAAGAGACCCAGTACTTC.

This chain joins TRBV7-2 and TRBJ1-5; D may be TRBD1 (6 bases). The ends were cut back, 5 bases at V and 8 bases at J, with 16 bases in the middle. This CDR3 is 14 amino acids long. Germline V gene sequence: CDR1 SGHTA, CDR2 FQGNSA. The DNA of the CDR3 is TGTGCCAGCAGCGAAACAGGGAGAGGTGAGCCCCAGCATTTT. This codes for CASSETGRGEPQHF.

The rearrangement uses TRBV13 and TRBJ1-1; D remains unclear. V was clipped by 5 bases and J by 3 bases, with 13 bases between them. CDR3 size: 14 residues. Germline V lookup: CDR1 PRHDT, CDR2 FYEKMQ (reference sequence). CDR3: CASSAPPRDTEAFF. CDR3 nucleotide sequence: TGTGCCAGCAGCGCCCCACCAAGGGACACTGAAGCTTTCTTT.

V and J are TRBV11-1 and TRBJ2-1, with 9 positions matching TRBD2. J lost 7 bases, V lost 4 bases, and 11 bases had no gene match. Germline CDR1 SGHAT, CDR2 FQDESV (reference sequence). This CDR3 has 16 amino acids. In DNA, the CDR3 is TGTGCCAGCAGCTCAGGGGCGGAGCTAGCGGGGAATGAGCAGTTCTTC. Its protein product is CASSSGAELAGNEQFF.

The V call is TRBV11-2, the J call TRBJ2-3; tentative D call: TRBD2 (7 bases). Between the trimmed V and J ends, which lost 0 bases and 1 base, there was a span of 20 bases. The CDR3 sequence is 19 residues long. Germline CDR1 SGHAT, CDR2 FQNNGV. The CDR3 is CASSLDRGTWRGRTDTQYF. CDR3 DNA: TGTGCCAGCAGCTTAGATCGGGGCACTTGGCGGGGGCGCACAGATACGCAGTATTTT.

The chain couples TRBV7-2 to TRBJ2-1, with 14 bases lining up with TRBD2. This CDR3 has 15 amino acids. Germline-derived CDR1 and CDR2 are SGHTA and FQGNSA. V shed 5 bases and J 6 bases; nucleotides not matched to a gene: 3. CDR3 loop: CASSPGTSGGNEQFF. CDR3 DNA: TGTGCCAGCAGCCCTGGGACTAGCGGGGGCAATGAGCAGTTCTTC.